The 7 T cell receptor beta chains reported below all come from one sample, sequenced in a study of blood T cell repertoires in COVID-19. Sequencing used immunoSEQ multiplex PCR; TCRdb keeps in-frame clones, though not all of them. The profile covers over 200,000 clones, with more than 75% appearing a single time and 1.5% to 2% taken by the ten largest. Sample: peripheral blood. Receptors originate from a man in his forties or fifties with active or convalescent COVID-19.

This clone is a singleton in its sample. The V and J genes are TRBV2 and TRBJ2-7; 10 bases are a match to TRBD2. After removal of 7 bases from V and 5 bases from J, the junction contained 5 bases not matched to a gene. CDR1 and CDR2 from the germline V gene are SNHLY and FYNNEI. The CDR3 totals 13 residues. CDR3 nucleotides: TGTGCCAGCATAGCGGGAGGAGTCAACGAGCAGTACTTC. It is translated as CASIAGGVNEQYF.

The gene calls are TRBV19 and TRBJ2-2, with 8 bases fitting TRBD1. The germline V gene has CDR1 LNHDA and CDR2 SQIVND (reference sequence). The CDR3 totals 16 residues. Trimming took 5 bases from V and 0 from J; bases not matched to a gene: 5. The CDR3 is CASSPRTGSNTGELFF. The CDR3 DNA reads TGTGCCAGTAGTCCGCGGACAGGGTCGAACACCGGGGAGCTGTTTTTT.

This clone was seen a single time. J is TRBJ1-5 and V is TRBV28; D call uncertain. Germline-derived CDR1 and CDR2 are MDHEN and SYDVKM. V was cut by 2 bases and J by 5 bases, with 10 bases left in between. The CDR3 contains 14 residues. CDR3 coding DNA: TGTGCCAGCAGTTTAGGGCGGGTTCATCAGCCCCAGCATTTT. Amino acid sequence: CASSLGRVHQPQHF.

The chain carries TRBV28 and TRBJ1-2, with D possibly matching TRBD1 (5 bases). V lost 4 bases and J 4 bases, leaving 16 bases between the germline ends. CDR3 size: 15 residues. Per the germline V gene, CDR1 is MDHEN and CDR2 is SYDVKM. CDR3 bases: TGTGCCAGCAGTTACCGCCACACTGACAGCTATGGCTACACCTTC. Translated: CASSYRHTDSYGYTF.

CDR3 nucleotides: TGTGCCAGCAGTTTACCGGGTGTGAATGGAAACACCATATATTTT. Its protein product is CASSLPGVNGNTIYF. The chain uses TRBV28 and TRBJ1-3; unclear D gene. V was shortened by 2 bases and J by 3 bases, with 11 bases between the two germline ends. The CDR3 sequence is 15 residues long. Germline lookup yields CDR1 MDHEN and CDR2 SYDVKM. Filled out from reference TRBV28 and TRBJ1-3, the complete variable domain reads DVKVTQSSRYLVKRTGEKVFLECVQDMDHENMFWYRQDPGLGLRLIYFSYDVKMKEKGDIPEGYSVSREKKERFSLILESASTNQTSMYLCASSLPGVNGNTIYFGEGSWLTVV.

The rearrangement uses TRBV5-1 and TRBJ2-7; 12 nucleotides line up with TRBD2. The germline gives CDR1 SGHRS, CDR2 YFSETQ. V lost 0 bases, J lost 4 bases, and 11 bases stayed unmatched. CDR3 length equals 18 residues. Here the CDR3 reads CASSLGGLAGIWSYEQYF. CDR3 sequence (DNA): TGCGCCAGCAGCTTGGGCGGACTAGCGGGAATCTGGAGTTACGAGCAGTACTTC.

The rearrangement uses TRBV7-9 and TRBJ2-5; 8 bases align to TRBD1. V lost 4 bases and J lost 5; bases outside the gene matches: 9. CDR3 length: 15 residues. CDR1 and CDR2 (germline): SEHNR, FQNEAQ (reference sequence). The CDR3 sequence is CASSSIGQGAETQYF. In DNA form, the CDR3 reads TGTGCCAGCAGCTCCATCGGACAGGGCGCGGAGACCCAGTACTTC. Complete variable domain (other parts from reference TRBV7-9 and TRBJ2-5): DTGVSQNPRHKITKRGQNVTFRCDPISEHNRLYWYRQTLGQGPEFLTYFQNEAQLEKSRLLSDRFSAERPKGSFSTLEIQRTEQGDSAMYLCASSSIGQGAETQYFGPGTRLLVL.